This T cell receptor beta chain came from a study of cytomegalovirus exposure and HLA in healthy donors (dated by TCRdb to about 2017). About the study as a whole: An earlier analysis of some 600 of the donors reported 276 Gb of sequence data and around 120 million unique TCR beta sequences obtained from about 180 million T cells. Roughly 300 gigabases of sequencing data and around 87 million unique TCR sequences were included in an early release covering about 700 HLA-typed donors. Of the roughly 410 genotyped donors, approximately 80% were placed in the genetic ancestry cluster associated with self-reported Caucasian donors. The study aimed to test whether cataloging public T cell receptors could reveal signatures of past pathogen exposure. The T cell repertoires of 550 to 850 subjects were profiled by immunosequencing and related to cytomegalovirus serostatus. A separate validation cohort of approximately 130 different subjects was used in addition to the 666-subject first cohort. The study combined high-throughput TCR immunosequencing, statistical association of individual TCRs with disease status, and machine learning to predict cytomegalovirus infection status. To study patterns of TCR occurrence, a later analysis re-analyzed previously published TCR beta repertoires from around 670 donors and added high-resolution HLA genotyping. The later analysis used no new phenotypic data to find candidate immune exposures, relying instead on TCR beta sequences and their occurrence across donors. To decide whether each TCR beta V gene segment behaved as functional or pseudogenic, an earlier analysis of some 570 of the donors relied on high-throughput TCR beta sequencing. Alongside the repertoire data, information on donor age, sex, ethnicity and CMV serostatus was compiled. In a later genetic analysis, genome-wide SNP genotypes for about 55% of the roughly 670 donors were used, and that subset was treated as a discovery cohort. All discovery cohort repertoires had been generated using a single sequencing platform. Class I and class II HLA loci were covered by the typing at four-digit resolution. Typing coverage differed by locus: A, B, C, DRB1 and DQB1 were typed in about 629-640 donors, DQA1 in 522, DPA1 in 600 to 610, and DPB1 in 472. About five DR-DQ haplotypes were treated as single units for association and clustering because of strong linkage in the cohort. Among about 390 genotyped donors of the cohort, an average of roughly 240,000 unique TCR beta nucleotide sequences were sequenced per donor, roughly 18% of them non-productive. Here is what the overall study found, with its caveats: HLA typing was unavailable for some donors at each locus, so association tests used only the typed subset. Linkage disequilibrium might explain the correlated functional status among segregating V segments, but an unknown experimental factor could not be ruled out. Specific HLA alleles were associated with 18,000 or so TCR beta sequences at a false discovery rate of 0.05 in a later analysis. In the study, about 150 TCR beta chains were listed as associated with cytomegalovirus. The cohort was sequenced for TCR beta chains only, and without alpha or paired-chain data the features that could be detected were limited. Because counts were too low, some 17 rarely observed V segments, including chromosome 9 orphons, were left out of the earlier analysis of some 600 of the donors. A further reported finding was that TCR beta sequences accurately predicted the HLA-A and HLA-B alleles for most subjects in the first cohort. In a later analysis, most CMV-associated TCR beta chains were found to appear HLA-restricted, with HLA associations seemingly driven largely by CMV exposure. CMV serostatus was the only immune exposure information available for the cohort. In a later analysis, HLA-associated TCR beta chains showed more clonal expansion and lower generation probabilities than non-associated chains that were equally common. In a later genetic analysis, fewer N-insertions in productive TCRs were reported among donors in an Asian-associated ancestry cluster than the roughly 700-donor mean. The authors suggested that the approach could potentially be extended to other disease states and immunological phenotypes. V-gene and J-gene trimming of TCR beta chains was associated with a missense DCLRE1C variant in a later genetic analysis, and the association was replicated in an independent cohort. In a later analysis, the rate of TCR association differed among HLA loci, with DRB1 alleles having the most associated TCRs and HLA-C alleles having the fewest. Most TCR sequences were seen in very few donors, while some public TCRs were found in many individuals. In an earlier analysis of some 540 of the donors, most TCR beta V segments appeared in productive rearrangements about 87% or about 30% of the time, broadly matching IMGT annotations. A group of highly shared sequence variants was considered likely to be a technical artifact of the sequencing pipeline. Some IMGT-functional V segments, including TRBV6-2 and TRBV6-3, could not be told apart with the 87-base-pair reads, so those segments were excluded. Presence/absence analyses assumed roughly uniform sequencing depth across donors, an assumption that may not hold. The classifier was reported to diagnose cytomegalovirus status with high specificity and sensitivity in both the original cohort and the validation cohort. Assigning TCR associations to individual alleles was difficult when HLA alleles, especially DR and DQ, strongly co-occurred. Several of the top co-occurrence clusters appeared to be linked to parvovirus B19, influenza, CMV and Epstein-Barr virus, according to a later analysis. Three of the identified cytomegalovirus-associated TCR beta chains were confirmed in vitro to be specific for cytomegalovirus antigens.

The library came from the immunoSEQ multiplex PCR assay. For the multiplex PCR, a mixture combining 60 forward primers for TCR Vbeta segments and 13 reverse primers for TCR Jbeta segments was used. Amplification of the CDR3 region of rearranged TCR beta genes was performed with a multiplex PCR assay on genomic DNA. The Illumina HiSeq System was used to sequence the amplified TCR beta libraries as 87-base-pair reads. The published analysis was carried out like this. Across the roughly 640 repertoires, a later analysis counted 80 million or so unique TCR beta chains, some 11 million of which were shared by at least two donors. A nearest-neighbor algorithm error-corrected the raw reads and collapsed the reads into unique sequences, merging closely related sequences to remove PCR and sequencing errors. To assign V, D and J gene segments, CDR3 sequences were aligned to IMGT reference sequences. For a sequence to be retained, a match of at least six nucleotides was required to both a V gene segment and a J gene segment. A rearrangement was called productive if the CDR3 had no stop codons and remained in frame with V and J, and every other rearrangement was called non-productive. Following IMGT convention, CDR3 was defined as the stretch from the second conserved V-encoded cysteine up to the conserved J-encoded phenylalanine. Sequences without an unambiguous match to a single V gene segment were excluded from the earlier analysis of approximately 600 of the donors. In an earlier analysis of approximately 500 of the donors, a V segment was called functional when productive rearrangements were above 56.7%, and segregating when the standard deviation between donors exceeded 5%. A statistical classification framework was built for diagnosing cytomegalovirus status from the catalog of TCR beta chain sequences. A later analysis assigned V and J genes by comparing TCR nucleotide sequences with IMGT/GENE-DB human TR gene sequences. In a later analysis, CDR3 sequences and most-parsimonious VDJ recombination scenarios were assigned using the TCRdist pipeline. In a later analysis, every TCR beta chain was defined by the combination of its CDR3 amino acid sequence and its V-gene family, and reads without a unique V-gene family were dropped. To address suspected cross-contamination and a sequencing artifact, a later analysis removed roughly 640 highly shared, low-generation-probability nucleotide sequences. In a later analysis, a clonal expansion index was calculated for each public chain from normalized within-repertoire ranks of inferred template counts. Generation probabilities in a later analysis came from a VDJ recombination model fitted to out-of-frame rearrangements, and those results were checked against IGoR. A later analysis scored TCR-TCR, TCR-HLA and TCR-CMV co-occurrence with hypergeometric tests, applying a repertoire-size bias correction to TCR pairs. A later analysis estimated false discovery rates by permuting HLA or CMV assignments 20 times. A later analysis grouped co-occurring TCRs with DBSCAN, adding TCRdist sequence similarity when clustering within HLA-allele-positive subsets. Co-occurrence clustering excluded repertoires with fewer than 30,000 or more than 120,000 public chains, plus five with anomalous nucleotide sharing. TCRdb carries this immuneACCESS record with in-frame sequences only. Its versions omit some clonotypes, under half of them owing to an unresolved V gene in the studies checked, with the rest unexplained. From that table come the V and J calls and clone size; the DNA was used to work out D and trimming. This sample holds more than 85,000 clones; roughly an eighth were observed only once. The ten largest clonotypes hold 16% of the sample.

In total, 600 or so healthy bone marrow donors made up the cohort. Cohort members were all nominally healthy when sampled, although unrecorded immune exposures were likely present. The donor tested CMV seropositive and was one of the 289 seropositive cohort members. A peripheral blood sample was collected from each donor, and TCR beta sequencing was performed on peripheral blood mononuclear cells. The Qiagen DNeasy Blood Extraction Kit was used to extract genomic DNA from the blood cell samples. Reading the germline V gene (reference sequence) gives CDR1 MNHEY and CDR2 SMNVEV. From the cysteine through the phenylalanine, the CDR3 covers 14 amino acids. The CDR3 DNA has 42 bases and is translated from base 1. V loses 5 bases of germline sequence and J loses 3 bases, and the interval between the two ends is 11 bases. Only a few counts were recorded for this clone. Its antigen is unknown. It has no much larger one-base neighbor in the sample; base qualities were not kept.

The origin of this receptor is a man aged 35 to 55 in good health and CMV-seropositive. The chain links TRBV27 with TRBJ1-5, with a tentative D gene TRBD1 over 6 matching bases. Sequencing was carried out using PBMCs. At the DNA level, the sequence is TGTGCCAGCAGTATGGACAGAGCCAATCAGCCCCAGCATTTT. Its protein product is CASSMDRANQPQHF.